Below are 8 T cell receptor beta chains sequenced from a single sample in a study of human T cells and chemical hapten exposure. Noted time point: pre-sensitization, week 0. Treatment here: therapeutic diphenylcyclopropenone sensitization with weekly scalp DPC. In TCRdb, the RACE reads were re-called with MiXCR into one record per CDR3 protein. In the table there are over 35,000 distinct CDR3 sequences, 10% of which are singletons. The specimen comprised whole blood, sampled in connection with sensitization to the hapten diphenylcyclopropenone (DPC). The receptor source for this set is a man aged 30-40 years with alopecia areata. Some clones in this sample may be carry-over from other donors' samples.

This clonotype occurred many times. The chain has TRBV27 and TRBJ1-2; TRBD1 agrees at 9 bases. From germline, CDR1 is MNHEY and CDR2 SMNVEV (reference sequence). V lost 4 bases to trimming and J lost 7 bases; unmatched junction nucleotides: 7. This CDR3 is built from 14 residues. The CDR3 sequence is CASSSGQGLGGYTF. DNA for the CDR3: TGTGCCAGCAGTTCCGGACAGGGGCTGGGTGGCTACACCTTC.

V and J are TRBV9 and TRBJ2-2, with D unclear. The CDR3 totals 14 residues. CDR1 is SGDLS and CDR2 is YYNGEE in the germline V gene. The V and J ends lost 5 bases and 4 bases respectively, with 12 bases between them. CDR3 nucleotides: TGTGCCAGCAGGAAGACAACGAGCACCGGGGAGCTGTTTTTT. This gives the protein CASRKTTSTGELFF.

The chain couples TRBV12-3 or TRBV12-4 to TRBJ2-7, with TRBD2 as a possible D gene (6 bases). With 2 bases removed from V and 6 bases from J, the gap between germline ends came to 14 bases. The CDR3 contains 14 residues. CDR3 residues: CASSLPAGGSEQYF. The CDR3 DNA follows: TGTGCCAGCAGTTTACCCGCAGGAGGGAGCGAGCAGTACTTC.

Many counts were recorded for this clonotype. The CDR3 DNA follows: TGTGCCAGCAGTTCGGGACAGGGGGCGTTGCTCGAGCAGTACGTC. This sequence encodes CASSSGQGALLEQYV. The chain has TRBV6-6 and TRBJ2-7; 12 nucleotides agree with TRBD1. Germline V gene sequence: CDR1 MNHNY, CDR2 SVGAGI (reference sequence). This CDR3 has 15 residues. J was trimmed by 6 bases and V by 4 bases; bases with no gene match: 7.

This clonotype was picked up a small number of times. The V gene is TRBV29-1, the J gene TRBJ1-1, with 8 bases matching TRBD1. This CDR3 has 14 residues. V lost 6 bases, J lost 1 base, and 7 bases stayed unmatched. Germline V gene sequence: CDR1 SQVTM, CDR2 ANQGSEA. The CDR3 coding sequence is TGCAGCGTCCGGATGGGACAGGAGAACACTGAAGCTTTCTTT. This gives the protein CSVRMGQENTEAFF.

As to this clonotype: Without the conserved terminal phenylalanine or tryptophan, this CDR3 likely stems from a read error. The CDR3 here is CASSPGQIGNTIYY. The CDR3 region has the DNA TGTGCCAGCAGCCCCGGACAGATTGGAAACACCATATATTAT. J is TRBJ1-3 and V is TRBV3-1; D possibly corresponds to TRBD1 (6 bases). The germline V and J ends were trimmed by 4 bases and 3 bases, with 10 bases remaining between them. The CDR3 covers 14 residues. From germline, CDR1 is LGHDT and CDR2 YNNKEL (reference sequence).

J is TRBJ1-2 and V is TRBV6-1, with D hard to call. Germline V gene data show CDR1 as MNHNS and CDR2 as SASEGT. The CDR3 extends over 10 amino acids. Deletions cut 5 bases from V and 5 bases from J, with 3 bases between. CDR3 sequence: CASSKYGYTF. CDR3 nucleotide sequence: TGTGCCAGCAGTAAATATGGCTACACCTTC.

This clonotype was counted a few times. V gene TRBV7-3 combines with J gene TRBJ1-1, with D uncertain. Looked up from germline, CDR1 is SGHTA and CDR2 is FQGTGA. The CDR3 has 13 amino acids. The V gene lost 1 base and the J gene lost 5 bases, with 8 bases spanning the gap. CDR3 sequence (DNA): TGTGCCAGCAGCTTAATAGGGAGGACTGAAGCTTTCTTT. This encodes CASSLIGRTEAFF.